The 16 T cell receptor beta chains in this list originate from one sample, sequenced in a study of identical twins. TCRdb reprocessed the 5' RACE reads via MiXCR and lists one record per CDR3 protein. The table shows 1.5 million to 2 million distinct CDR3 sequences, with under 35% occurring only once. Material: cord blood. All receptors come from a newborn girl in good health.

This clonotype was seen a handful of times. The chain has TRBV10-3 and TRBJ2-3; TRBD2 agrees at 8 bases. Germline lookup yields CDR1 ENHRY and CDR2 SYGVKD. V dropped 9 bases and J dropped 2; count of bases not matched to a gene: 7. The CDR3 runs 14 residues. The CDR3 region has the DNA TGTGCCATTCACCGCGGGGGGCTCACAGATACGCAGTATTTT. Translation: CAIHRGGLTDTQYF.

In its sample, this clonotype was seen a few times. The chain is built from TRBV6-1 and TRBJ1-1; 8 nucleotides agree with TRBD1. Germline loops: CDR1 MNHNS, CDR2 SASEGT. The CDR3 length is 15 residues. The trim removed 6 bases at V and 3 bases at J, leaving 9 bases unmatched. The CDR3 region is CASSRYGQGYTEAFF. In DNA form, the CDR3 reads TGTGCCAGCAGCCGCTACGGACAGGGATACACTGAAGCTTTCTTT.

The V and J genes are TRBV20-1 and TRBJ2-1, with D possibly TRBD1 on 6 matching bases. Germline lookup yields CDR1 DFQATT and CDR2 SNEGSKA (reference sequence). V lost 6 bases to trimming and J lost 4 bases, with 22 bases between them. The CDR3 has 16 amino acids. CDR3 residues: CSATRAPRDIYNEQFF. Written as DNA, the CDR3 is TGCAGTGCCACTAGGGCCCCCCGGGACATATACAATGAGCAGTTCTTC.

The chain has TRBV7-9 and TRBJ2-7; the match to TRBD2 covers 10 bases. V was clipped by 1 base and J by 7 bases; unmatched bases: 7. Germline V gives CDR1 SEHNR, CDR2 FQNEAQ (reference sequence). This CDR3 has 15 amino acids. Here the CDR3 reads CASSLEAGGREEQYF. The CDR3 DNA follows: TGTGCCAGCAGCTTAGAAGCGGGAGGGCGGGAAGAGCAGTACTTC.

This clonotype was seen only a few times. The chain uses TRBV9 and TRBJ2-2, with D perhaps given as TRBD1 or TRBD2 (5 bases each). V was pared by 0 bases and J by 7 bases, with 16 bases between. CDR3 size: 16 residues. Germline CDR1 reads SGDLS; CDR2 reads YYNGEE. In nucleotides, the CDR3 is TGTGCCAGCAGCGTAGCAGCCGGGGCCCACAGCGGGGAGCTGTTTTTT. This gives the protein CASSVAAGAHSGELFF.

Worth noting for this clonotype: A much larger clone lies a single base off, so this may be a read error. The rearrangement links TRBV11-2 to TRBJ1-2, with D hard to call. V lost 2 bases, J lost 0 bases, and 16 bases lay in between. Germline loops: CDR1 SGHAT, CDR2 FQNNGV. The CDR3 is 17 amino acids. The CDR3 region has the DNA TGTGCCAGCAGCTTAATTGGCGGGAGAAAGACTAACTATGGCTACACCTTC. Protein sequence: CASSLIGGRKTNYGYTF.

The V and J genes are TRBV20-1 and TRBJ1-2, with 7 bases aligning to TRBD1. V lost 6 bases to trimming and J lost 8 bases; unmatched junction nucleotides: 9. Germline CDR1 reads DFQATT; CDR2 reads SNEGSKA (reference sequence). The CDR3 is 12 amino acids. DNA of the CDR3: TGCAGTGCAATGACAGGGTTCGACGGCTACACCTTC. Amino acid sequence: CSAMTGFDGYTF.

This chain links TRBV20-1 with TRBJ2-1; 8 bases align to TRBD2. CDR1 DFQATT and CDR2 SNEGSKA come from the germline V gene (reference sequence). The CDR3 loop spans 15 amino acids. The trim removed 2 bases at V and 3 bases at J, leaving 6 bases unmatched. The CDR3 loop is CSARLIAGSYNEQFF. CDR3 coding DNA: TGCAGTGCTAGATTAATAGCGGGGAGCTACAATGAGCAGTTCTTC.

This chain joins TRBV6-6 and TRBJ2-3; D uncertain. The CDR3 spans 13 residues. Trimming removed 6 bases at V and 5 bases at J, with 12 bases between. In germline, CDR1 is MNHNY, CDR2 SVGAGI (reference sequence). The CDR3 DNA is TGTGCCAGCAGCTTCAACACGATAGATACGCAGTATTTT. This translates into CASSFNTIDTQYF.

This rearrangement joins TRBV7-2 to TRBJ1-1; D is unresolved. The germline CDR1 and CDR2 sequences are SGHTA and FQGNSA. The CDR3 length is 11 residues. V lost 8 bases and J 7 bases, leaving 11 bases between the germline ends. CDR3 nucleotide sequence: TGTGCCAGCGGGGATCCCCTTGAAGCTTTCTTT. Translated: CASGDPLEAFF.

This clonotype occurred a few times. V usage is TRBV6-1 and J usage is TRBJ2-3; D not resolved. V was clipped by 5 bases and J by 11 bases, with 5 bases between them. There are 9 residues in the CDR3. CDR1 is MNHNS, CDR2 SASEGT, per germline. The CDR3 DNA reads TGTGCCAGCAGTATGGGGCAGTATTTT. Its translation is CASSMGQYF.

This clonotype was counted only a few times. This rearrangement joins TRBV12-3 or TRBV12-4 to TRBJ2-6, with a weak D call TRBD1 (6 bases). Trimming cost V 7 bases and J 0 bases, with 22 bases left between them. This CDR3 has 19 amino acids. CDR3 region: CASTLNWAGAFSGANVLTF. The CDR3 region has the DNA TGTGCCAGCACCCTTAATTGGGCAGGGGCGTTCTCTGGGGCCAACGTCCTGACTTTC.

The chain uses TRBV12-3 or TRBV12-4 and TRBJ2-4; no firm D call. The J call could be wrong; TRBJ2-7 is a better fit for the DNA end. The CDR3 covers 14 residues. The CDR3 DNA is TGTGCCAGCAGTACGACCCCTGTAGGCTACGAGCAGTACTTC. This gives the protein CASSTTPVGYEQYF.

This clonotype was counted between two and nine times. The CDR3 bases are TGCAGTGCCTCCGGGACAGGGTTCACAGATACGCAGTATTTT. It encodes CSASGTGFTDTQYF. The rearrangement joins TRBV20-1 to TRBJ2-3; 9 positions agree with TRBD1. The CDR3 is made up of 14 amino acids. The junction had 6 bases not matched to a gene; V was cut back by 6 bases and J by 2 bases. Germline values: CDR1 DFQATT, CDR2 SNEGSKA (reference sequence).

V gene TRBV9 combines with J gene TRBJ1-4; D is uncertain. The CDR3 has 14 residues. Germline CDR1 SGDLS, CDR2 YYNGEE. V shed 0 bases and J shed 8 bases, with 11 bases lying between them. For the CDR3, the DNA is TGTGCCAGCAGCGTAGACCCAGTCGGGGAAAAACTGTTTTTT. This translates into CASSVDPVGEKLFF.

This clonotype was seen ten or more times. The rearrangement uses TRBV20-1 and TRBJ2-4; D perhaps matches TRBD1 (6 bases). Trimming took 3 bases from V and 1 from J, leaving 7 bases between them. The CDR3 is 13 amino acids. The V gene's germline CDR1 is DFQATT and CDR2 SNEGSKA (reference sequence). The CDR3 here is CSASDRAKNIQYF. The CDR3 region has the DNA TGCAGTGCTAGCGACAGGGCCAAAAACATTCAGTACTTC.